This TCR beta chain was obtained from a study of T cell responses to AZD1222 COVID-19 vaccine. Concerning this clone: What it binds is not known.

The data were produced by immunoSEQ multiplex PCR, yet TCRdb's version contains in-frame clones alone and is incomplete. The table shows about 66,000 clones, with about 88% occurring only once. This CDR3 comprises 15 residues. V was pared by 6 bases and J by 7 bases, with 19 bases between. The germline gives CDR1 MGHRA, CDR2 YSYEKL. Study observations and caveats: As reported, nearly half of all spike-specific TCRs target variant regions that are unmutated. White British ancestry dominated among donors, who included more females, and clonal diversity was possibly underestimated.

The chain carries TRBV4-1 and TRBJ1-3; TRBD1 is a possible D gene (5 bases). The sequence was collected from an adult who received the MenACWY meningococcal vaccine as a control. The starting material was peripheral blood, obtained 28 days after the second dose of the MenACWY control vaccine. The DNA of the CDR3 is TGCGCCAGCAGGGGGGGAGCTACTAGGGCTAACACCATATATTTT. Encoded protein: CASRGGATRANTIYF.